The 19 T cell receptor beta chains listed next were all sequenced from one sample in a study of human T cells and chemical hapten exposure. TCRdb analysed the RACE reads with MiXCR anew, one entry per CDR3 protein. The sample holds more than 85,000 distinct CDR3 sequences; 9.2% are singletons and the top ten take over 3%. The time point here: patch test 2, 6 weeks after DPC sensitization. Indicated treatment: therapeutic diphenylcyclopropenone sensitization with weekly scalp DPC. Sequencing was performed on whole blood, taken in connection with sensitization to the hapten diphenylcyclopropenone (DPC). The source of these receptors is a middle-aged woman with alopecia areata. Some clones in this sample may be carry-over from other donors' samples.

V and J are TRBV6-1 and TRBJ1-3; 8 bases match TRBD1. Per germline, CDR1 MNHNS and CDR2 SASEGT. CDR3 length: 16 residues. V was clipped by 6 bases and J by 2 bases; unmatched bases: 9. CDR3 sequence: CASSQTGDGTGNTIYF. CDR3 DNA: TGTGCCAGCAGCCAGACAGGGGACGGAACTGGAAACACCATATATTTT.

The gene calls are TRBV7-2 and TRBJ1-3, with TRBD1 as a possible D gene (5 bases). Trimming cost V 4 bases and J 4 bases, with 11 bases left between them. This CDR3 contains 14 residues. CDR1 is SGHTA and CDR2 is FQGNSA in the germline V gene. The CDR3 DNA follows: TGTGCCAGCAGCTCCGACGGGACGGGAAACACCATATATTTT. Amino acid sequence: CASSSDGTGNTIYF.

This clonotype was seen many times. The chain combines TRBV24-1 with TRBJ1-5, with D possibly matching TRBD1 (6 bases). The germline V gene encodes CDR1 KGHDR and CDR2 SFDVKD. The CDR3 length is 14 residues. Trimming pared 3 bases from V and 10 bases from J, leaving 15 bases between. The CDR3 sequence: CATSDARGPNPQHF. In DNA form, the CDR3 reads TGTGCCACCAGTGATGCCAGGGGCCCAAATCCCCAGCATTTT.

The gene calls are TRBV6-2 or TRBV6-3 and TRBJ2-6; D might be TRBD1 or TRBD2, each matching 6 bases. The V and J ends lost 2 bases and 0 bases respectively, with 20 bases between them. The V gene's germline CDR1 is MNHEY and CDR2 SVGEGT. The CDR3 has 20 residues. As DNA, the CDR3 is TGTGCCAGCAGTTACCCACCGGGGGCCAGGCCGAGCTCTGGGGCCAACGTCCTGACTTTC. Translated, it gives CASSYPPGARPSSGANVLTF.

This chain links TRBV10-3 with TRBJ1-5, with 7 bases identical to TRBD1. CDR1 is ENHRY and CDR2 is SYGVKD in the germline V gene. The trim removed 10 bases at V and 0 bases at J, leaving 6 bases unmatched. The CDR3 has 14 amino acids. This chain's CDR3 is CATQGQISNQPQHF. CDR3 bases: TGTGCCACCCAGGGACAGATTAGCAATCAGCCCCAGCATTTT.

This chain uses TRBV18 with TRBJ2-7; D not resolved. Trimming removed 2 bases at V and 3 bases at J, with 11 bases between. This CDR3 has 14 residues. Germline CDR1 reads KGHSH; CDR2 reads LQKENI. CDR3 in amino acids: CASSPRQNHYEQYF. In nucleotides, the CDR3 is TGTGCCAGCTCACCAAGGCAGAACCACTACGAGCAGTACTTC.

The gene calls are TRBV27 and TRBJ2-2; 7 positions agree with TRBD2. In germline, CDR1 is MNHEY, CDR2 SMNVEV (reference sequence). Losses at the gene ends were 5 bases for V and 5 bases for J; bases not matched to a gene: 11. The CDR3 sequence is 16 residues long. The CDR3 is CASSGGDPRETGELFF. The CDR3 coding sequence is TGTGCCAGCAGTGGGGGGGACCCGAGGGAGACCGGGGAGCTGTTTTTT.

This clonotype occurred a few times. The rearrangement links TRBV29-1 to TRBJ1-3; D is unresolved. The CDR3 loop spans 11 amino acids. V lost 7 bases, J lost 2 bases, and 6 bases lay in between. Germline loops: CDR1 SQVTM, CDR2 ANQGSEA. The CDR3 nucleotides read TGCAGCGCCATCACTGGAAACACCATATATTTT. As protein: CSAITGNTIYF.

Ten or more counts support this clonotype. The CDR3 DNA reads as TGTGCCAGCAGCTTATTTCTAGCCTATACGCAGTATTTT. It translates to CASSLFLAYTQYF. The rearrangement links TRBV7-2 to TRBJ2-3, with D possibly being TRBD2 (5 bases). Per the germline V gene, CDR1 is SGHTA and CDR2 is FQGNSA. This CDR3 has 13 residues. V lost 2 bases and J 7 bases, leaving 10 bases between the germline ends.

In its sample, this clonotype was seen a few times. This rearrangement joins TRBV18 to TRBJ2-1, with 7 bases lining up with TRBD1. Germline CDR1 and CDR2: KGHSH and LQKENI. V was clipped by 4 bases and J by 8 bases; unmatched bases: 14. There are 16 residues in the CDR3. CDR3 protein: CASSLDRNPGLDEQFF. DNA for the CDR3: TGTGCCAGCTCACTGGACAGGAATCCCGGTTTAGATGAGCAGTTCTTC.

This clonotype was seen ten or more times. The chain has TRBV21-1 and TRBJ2-2. TRBV21-1 is listed as a pseudogene. This CDR3 contains 18 residues. CDR3 coding DNA: TGTGCCAGCAGCAAAGCGCTTTTTACCCACCTGAACACCGGGGAGCTGTTTTTT. This translates into CASSKALFTHLNTGELFF.

This clonotype came up a few times. The chain's CDR3 is CASSYKRGTPRNEQFF. CDR3 nucleotides: TGTGCCAGCAGTTACAAGCGGGGGACTCCGAGAAATGAGCAGTTCTTC. The V and J genes are TRBV6-2 or TRBV6-3 and TRBJ2-1; 8 bases match TRBD2. V shed 2 bases, J shed 7 bases, and the junction held 10 bases outside the gene matches. Germline V gene data show CDR1 as MNHEY and CDR2 as SVGEGT. CDR3 length equals 16 residues.

The chain recombines TRBV5-1 with TRBJ1-5; D may be TRBD1 (5 bases). Germline-derived CDR1 and CDR2 are SGHRS and YFSETQ. The CDR3 is 16 amino acids. Trimming removed 3 bases at V and 6 bases at J, with 19 bases between. The CDR3, as DNA: TGCGCCAGCAGCTGGGGGGTCCAGGGCGACGGTCAGCCCCAGCATTTT. Translated, it gives CASSWGVQGDGQPQHF.

CDR3: CSGEDRNYEQYF. The CDR3 coding sequence is TGCAGCGGGGAGGACAGAAACTACGAGCAGTACTTC. The genes are TRBV29-1 and TRBJ2-7, with D perhaps TRBD1 or TRBD2 (6 bases each). The V gene lost 7 bases and the J gene lost 3 bases, with 13 bases spanning the gap. The germline V gene encodes CDR1 SQVTM and CDR2 ANQGSEA. This CDR3 has 12 amino acids.

This clonotype showed up many times. This rearrangement joins TRBV29-1 to TRBJ2-1, with 11 bases matching TRBD1. The CDR3 is 15 amino acids. Germline V gene sequence: CDR1 SQVTM, CDR2 ANQGSEA. Trimming at V came to 8 bases and at J to 4 bases, leaving 10 bases not matched to a gene. The CDR3 sequence: CSTFPRDRGYNEQFF. The CDR3 nucleotides read TGCAGCACCTTCCCCCGGGACAGGGGGTACAATGAGCAGTTCTTC.

This clonotype was detected a few times. The rearrangement links TRBV7-2 to TRBJ1-6; the D gene is possibly TRBD1 (5 bases). V was clipped by 1 base and J by 0 bases, with 10 bases between them. The length of the CDR3 is 17 residues. In germline, CDR1 is SGHTA, CDR2 FQGNSA. In DNA form, the CDR3 reads TGTGCCAGCAGCTTAGATCGGGGGAGCTCCTATAATTCACCCCTCCACTTT. This translates into CASSLDRGSSYNSPLHF. The complete variable domain, with remaining parts taken from reference TRBV7-2 and TRBJ1-6, reads GAGVSQSPSNKVTEKGKDVELRCDPISGHTALYWYRQSLGQGLEFLIYFQGNSAPDKSGLPSDRFSAERTGGSVSTLTIQRTQQEDSAVYLCASSLDRGSSYNSPLHFGNGTRLTVT.

This clonotype was seen repeatedly, ten times or more. This CDR3 is CASRAGLTETQYF. The CDR3 bases are TGTGCCAGCAGGGCCGGCCTTACGGAGACCCAGTACTTC. V is TRBV7-9 and J is TRBJ2-5; D call uncertain. V was shortened by 6 bases and J by 5 bases, with 13 bases between the two germline ends. The CDR3 contains 13 residues. The V gene's germline CDR1 is SEHNR and CDR2 FQNEAQ (reference sequence).

This clonotype was counted between two and nine times. The CDR3 loop reads CASSYSGDYSGNTIYF. CDR3 DNA sequence: TGTGCCAGCAGTTACTCTGGGGACTACTCTGGAAACACCATATATTTT. This chain joins TRBV6-5 and TRBJ1-3; possible D gene TRBD1, 5 bases. V lost 0 bases, J lost 0 bases, and 9 bases lay in between. Germline CDR1 is MNHEY and CDR2 is SVGAGI. The CDR3 is 16 amino acids.

This clonotype appeared a few times. This chain connects TRBV9 to TRBJ2-1, with D possibly matching TRBD1 (6 bases). Germline V gives CDR1 SGDLS, CDR2 YYNGEE. The CDR3 extends over 15 amino acids. V was cut by 1 base and J by 4 bases, with 12 bases left in between. CDR3 protein: CASSVRDTIYNEQFF. The CDR3 region has the DNA TGTGCCAGCAGCGTACGGGACACCATTTACAATGAGCAGTTCTTC.